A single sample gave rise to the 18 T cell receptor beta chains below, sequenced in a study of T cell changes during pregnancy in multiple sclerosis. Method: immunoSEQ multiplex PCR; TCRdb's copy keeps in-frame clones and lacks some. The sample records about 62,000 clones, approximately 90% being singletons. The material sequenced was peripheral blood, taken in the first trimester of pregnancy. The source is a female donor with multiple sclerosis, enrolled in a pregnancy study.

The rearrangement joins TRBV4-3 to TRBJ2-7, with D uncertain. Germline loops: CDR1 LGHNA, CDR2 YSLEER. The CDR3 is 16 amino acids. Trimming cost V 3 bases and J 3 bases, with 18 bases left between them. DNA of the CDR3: TGCGCCAGCAGCCAGTTTCAGGCTTTTACCCTCTACGAGCAGTACTTC. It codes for CASSQFQAFTLYEQYF.

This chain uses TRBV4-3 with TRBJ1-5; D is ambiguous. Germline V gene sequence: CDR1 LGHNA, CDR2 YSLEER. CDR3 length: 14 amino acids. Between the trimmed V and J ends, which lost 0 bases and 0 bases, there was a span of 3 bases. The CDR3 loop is CASSQDYSNQPQHF. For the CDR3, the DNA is TGCGCCAGCAGCCAAGATTATAGCAATCAGCCCCAGCATTTT.

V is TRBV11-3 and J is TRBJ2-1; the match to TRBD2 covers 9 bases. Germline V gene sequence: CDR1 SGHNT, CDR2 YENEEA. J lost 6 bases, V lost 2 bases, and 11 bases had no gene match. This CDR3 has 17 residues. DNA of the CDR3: TGTGCCAGCAGCTTATGGACAGCGGGGGGCATAAGCAATGAGCAGTTCTTC. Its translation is CASSLWTAGGISNEQFF.

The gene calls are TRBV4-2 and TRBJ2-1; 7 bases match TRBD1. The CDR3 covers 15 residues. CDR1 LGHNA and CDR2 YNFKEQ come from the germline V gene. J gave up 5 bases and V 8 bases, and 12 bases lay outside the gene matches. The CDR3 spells CASVQGLNDHNEQFF. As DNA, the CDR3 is TGTGCCAGCGTACAGGGGTTAAATGATCACAATGAGCAGTTCTTC.

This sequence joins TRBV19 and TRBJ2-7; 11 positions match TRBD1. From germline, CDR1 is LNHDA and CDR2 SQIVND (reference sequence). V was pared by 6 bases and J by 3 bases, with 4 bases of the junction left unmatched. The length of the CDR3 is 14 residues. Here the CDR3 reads CASSWGQGDYEQYF. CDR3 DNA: TGTGCCAGTAGCTGGGGACAGGGGGACTACGAGCAGTACTTC.

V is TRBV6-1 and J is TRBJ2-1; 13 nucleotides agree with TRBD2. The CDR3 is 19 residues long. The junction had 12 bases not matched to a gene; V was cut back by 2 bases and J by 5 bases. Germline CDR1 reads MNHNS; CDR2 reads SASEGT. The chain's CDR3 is CASSETGLAGYNPHNEQFF. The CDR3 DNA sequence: TGTGCCAGCAGTGAAACGGGACTAGCGGGATATAATCCCCACAATGAGCAGTTCTTC.

The CDR3 region has the DNA TGTGCCAGCAGCGGGACTAGCGGCCTCTACGAGCAGTACTTC. As protein: CASSGTSGLYEQYF. The chain carries TRBV9 and TRBJ2-7, with 10 bases lining up with TRBD2. The V gene's germline CDR1 is SGDLS and CDR2 YYNGEE. The junction had 3 bases not matched to a gene; V was cut back by 3 bases and J by 3 bases. This CDR3 has 14 residues. The full variable domain, in which reference TRBV9 and TRBJ2-7 provide the parts outside the CDR3, is DSGVTQTPKHLITATGQRVTLRCSPRSGDLSVYWYQQSLDQGLQFLIQYYNGEERAKGNILERFSAQQFPDLHSELNLSSLELGDSALYFCASSGTSGLYEQYFGPGTRLTVT.

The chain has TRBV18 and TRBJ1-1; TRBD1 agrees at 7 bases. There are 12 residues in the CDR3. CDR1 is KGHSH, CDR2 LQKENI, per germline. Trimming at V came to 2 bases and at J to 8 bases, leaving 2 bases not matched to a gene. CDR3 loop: CASSPRGPEAFF. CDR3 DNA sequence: TGTGCCAGCTCACCAAGGGGGCCCGAAGCTTTCTTT.

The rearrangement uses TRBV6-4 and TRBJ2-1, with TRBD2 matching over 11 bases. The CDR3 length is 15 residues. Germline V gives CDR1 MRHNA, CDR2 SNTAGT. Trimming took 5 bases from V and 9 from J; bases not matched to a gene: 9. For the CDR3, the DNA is TGTGCCAGCAGTCCTAGCGGGGGGCCCACAAGTGAGCAGTTCTTC. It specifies CASSPSGGPTSEQFF.

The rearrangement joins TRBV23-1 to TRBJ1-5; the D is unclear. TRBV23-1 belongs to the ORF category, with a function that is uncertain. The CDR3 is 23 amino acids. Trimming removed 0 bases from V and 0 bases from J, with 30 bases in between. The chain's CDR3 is CASSQSGLWAGSVKEDSNQPQHF. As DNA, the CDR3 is TGCGCCAGCAGTCAATCGGGCCTCTGGGCGGGCAGCGTCAAGGAGGATAGCAATCAGCCCCAGCATTTT.

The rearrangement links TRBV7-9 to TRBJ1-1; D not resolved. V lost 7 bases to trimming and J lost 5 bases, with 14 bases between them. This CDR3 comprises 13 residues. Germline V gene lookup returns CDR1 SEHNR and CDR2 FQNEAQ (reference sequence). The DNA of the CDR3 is TGTGCCAGCACCGCCAGGTTTCGGACTGAAGCTTTCTTT. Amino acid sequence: CASTARFRTEAFF.

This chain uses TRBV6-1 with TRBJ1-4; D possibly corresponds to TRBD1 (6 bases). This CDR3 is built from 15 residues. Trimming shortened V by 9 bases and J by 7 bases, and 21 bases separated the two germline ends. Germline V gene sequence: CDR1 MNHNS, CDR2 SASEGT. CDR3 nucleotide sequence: TGTGCCAGGGGCTCCATAGGGGGGGCTTCTGAAAAACTGTTTTTT. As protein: CARGSIGGASEKLFF.

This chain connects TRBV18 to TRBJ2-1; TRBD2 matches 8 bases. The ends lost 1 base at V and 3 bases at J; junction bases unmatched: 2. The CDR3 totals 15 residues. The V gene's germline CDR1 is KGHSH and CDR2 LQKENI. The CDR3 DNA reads TGTGCCAGCTCACCACAGCGGGAGAGCTACAATGAGCAGTTCTTC. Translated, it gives CASSPQRESYNEQFF. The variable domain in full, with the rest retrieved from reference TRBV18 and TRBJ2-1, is NAGVMQNPRHLVRRRGQEARLRCSPMKGHSHVYWYRQLPEEGLKFMVYLQKENIIDESGMPKERFSAEFPKEGPSILRIQQVVRGDSAAYFCASSPQRESYNEQFFGPGTRLTVL.

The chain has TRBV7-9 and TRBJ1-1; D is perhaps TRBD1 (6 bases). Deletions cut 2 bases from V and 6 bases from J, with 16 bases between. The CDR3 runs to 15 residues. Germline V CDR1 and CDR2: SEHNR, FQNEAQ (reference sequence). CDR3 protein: CASSLLAQGAAEAFF. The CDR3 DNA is TGTGCCAGCAGCTTACTAGCACAGGGCGCGGCTGAAGCTTTCTTT. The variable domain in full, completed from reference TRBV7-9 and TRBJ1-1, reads DTGVSQNPRHKITKRGQNVTFRCDPISEHNRLYWYRQTLGQGPEFLTYFQNEAQLEKSRLLSDRFSAERPKGSFSTLEIQRTEQGDSAMYLCASSLLAQGAAEAFFGQGTRLTVV.

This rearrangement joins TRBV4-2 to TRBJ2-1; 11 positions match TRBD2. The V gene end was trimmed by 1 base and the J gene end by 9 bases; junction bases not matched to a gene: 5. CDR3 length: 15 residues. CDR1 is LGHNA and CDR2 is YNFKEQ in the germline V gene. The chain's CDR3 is CASSQVTSGSGEQFF. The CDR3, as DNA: TGTGCCAGCAGCCAAGTAACTAGCGGGAGCGGTGAGCAGTTCTTC.

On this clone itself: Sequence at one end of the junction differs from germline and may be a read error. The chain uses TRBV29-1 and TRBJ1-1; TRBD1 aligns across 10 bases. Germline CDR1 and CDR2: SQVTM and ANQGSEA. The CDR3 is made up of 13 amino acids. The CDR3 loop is CSVRGQGNTEVFF. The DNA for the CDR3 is TGCAGCGTTCGGGGACAGGGGAACACTGAAGTTTTCTTT.

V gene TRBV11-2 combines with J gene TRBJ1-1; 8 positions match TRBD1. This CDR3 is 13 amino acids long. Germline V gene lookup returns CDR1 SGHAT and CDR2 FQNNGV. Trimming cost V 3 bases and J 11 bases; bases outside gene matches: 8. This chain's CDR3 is CASSLGKTGAAFF. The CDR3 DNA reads TGTGCCAGCAGCTTGGGTAAGACAGGGGCGGCTTTCTTT.

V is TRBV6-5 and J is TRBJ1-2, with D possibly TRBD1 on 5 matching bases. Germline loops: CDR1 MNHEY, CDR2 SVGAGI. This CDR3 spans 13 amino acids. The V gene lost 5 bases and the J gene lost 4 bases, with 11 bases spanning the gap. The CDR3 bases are TGTGCCAGCAGTCCCCGACAGATCTATGGCTACACCTTC. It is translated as CASSPRQIYGYTF.